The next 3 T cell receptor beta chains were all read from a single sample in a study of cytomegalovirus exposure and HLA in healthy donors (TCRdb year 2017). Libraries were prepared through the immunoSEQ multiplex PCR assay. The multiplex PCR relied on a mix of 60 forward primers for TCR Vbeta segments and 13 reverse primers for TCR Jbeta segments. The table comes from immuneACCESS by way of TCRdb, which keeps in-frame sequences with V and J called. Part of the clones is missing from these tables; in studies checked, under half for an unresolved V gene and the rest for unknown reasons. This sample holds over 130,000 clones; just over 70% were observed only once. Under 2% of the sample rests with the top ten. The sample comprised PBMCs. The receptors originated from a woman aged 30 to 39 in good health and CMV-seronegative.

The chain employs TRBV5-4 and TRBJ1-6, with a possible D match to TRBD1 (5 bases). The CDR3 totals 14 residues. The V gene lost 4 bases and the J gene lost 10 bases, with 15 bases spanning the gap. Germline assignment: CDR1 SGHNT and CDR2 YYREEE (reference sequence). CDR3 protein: CASSQGVTDSPLHF. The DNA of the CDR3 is TGTGCCAGCAGCCAAGGGGTCACGGACTCACCCCTCCACTTT.

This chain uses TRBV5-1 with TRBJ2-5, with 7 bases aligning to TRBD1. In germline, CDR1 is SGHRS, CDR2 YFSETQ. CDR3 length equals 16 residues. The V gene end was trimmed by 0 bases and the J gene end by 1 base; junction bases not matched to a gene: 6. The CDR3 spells CASSLGARGIQETQYF. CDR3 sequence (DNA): TGCGCCAGCAGCTTGGGGGCCAGGGGGATCCAAGAGACCCAGTACTTC.

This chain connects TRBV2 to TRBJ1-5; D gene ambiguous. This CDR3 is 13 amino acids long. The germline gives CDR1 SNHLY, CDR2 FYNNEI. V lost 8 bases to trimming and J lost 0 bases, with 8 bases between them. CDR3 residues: CASLRDSNQPQHF. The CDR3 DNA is TGTGCCAGCCTTAGAGATAGCAATCAGCCCCAGCATTTT.